The text below deals with one TCR beta chain. Its matching antigen is unknown. Trimming shortened V by 4 bases and J by 4 bases, and 17 bases separated the two germline ends. Germline V gene lookup returns CDR1 SGHRS and CDR2 YFSETQ. The CDR3 is 15 residues long. Exclusion of patients followed from uncontrolled infection, other autoimmune disease, pregnancy or lactation. The entry originates in a study of T cells in Graves' hyperthyroidism and ophthalmopathy. Study at large: Upon initial diagnosis and before any treatment, peripheral blood was collected.

Study results and limitations: Ophthalmopathy, as predicted by the model, came a median around 6 months after the prediction. Most clonotypes that expanded in the thyroid above 0.001 also showed up in blood.

TCR beta CDR3 regions were amplified from RNA transcripts. HTBI primers were the set used in a first-round RT-PCR of the TCR CDR3. TCRdb used MiXCR to reprocess the multiplex PCR reads, holding one entry per CDR3 protein. The table shows 250,000 to 300,000 distinct CDR3 sequences, with approximately 13% occurring only once. This chain links TRBV5-1 with TRBJ2-5; tentative D call: TRBD1 (5 bases). Sequenced material: blood. The origin of this receptor is a woman aged 40 to 55 with Graves' hyperthyroidism. Here the CDR3 DNA reads TGCGCCAGCAGCGCGGCCCTGGGGCAGGGAGAGACCCAGTACTTC. Its protein is CASSAALGQGETQYF.